Listed here is a single TCR beta chain. The data were produced by immunoSEQ multiplex PCR, yet TCRdb's version contains in-frame clones alone and is incomplete. The sample lists some 120,000 clones, about 75% seen once, with around 20% in the top ten. This record belongs to a study of blood T cell repertoires in COVID-19. V was pared by 4 bases and J by 0 bases, with 4 bases of the junction left unmatched. The CDR3 has 15 amino acids. In germline, CDR1 is ENHRY, CDR2 SYGVKD. This sequence was found in an elderly man with acute or convalescent COVID-19. The V and J genes are TRBV10-3 and TRBJ2-3; 7 nucleotides line up with TRBD2. Sequenced material: peripheral blood. CDR3 amino acids: CAISASGTSTDTQYF. In nucleotides, the CDR3 is TGTGCCATCAGTGCCAGCGGGACTAGCACAGATACGCAGTATTTT.